This record concerns one T cell receptor (beta chain) sequence. Its antigen is still unknown. These data originate in a study of early T cells in non-severe SARS-CoV-2 infection. For the study at large: From unsorted whole blood, bulk RNA was sequenced, and the chains remained unpaired.

Trimming pared 1 base from V and 3 bases from J, leaving 7 bases between. This CDR3 comprises 14 residues. General study results and limits: VDJdb matching favored anti-spike CD8 responses, missing private and CD4 specificities.

The TCR library protocol attached unique molecular identifiers to the individual cDNA molecules. TCRdb re-derived calls from the 5' RACE reads in MiXCR, one entry per CDR3 protein. The sample includes tens of thousands of distinct CDR3 sequences, over 10% of them seen just once. The V gene is TRBV12-3 or TRBV12-4, the J gene TRBJ1-5, with D perhaps matching TRBD1 (5 bases). The sequencing here drew on whole blood, taken at baseline. This clonotype was obtained from an adult who was a healthcare worker with PCR-confirmed SARS-CoV-2 infection or an uninfected control (not recorded which). This CDR3 reads CASSLGGINQPQHF. As DNA, the CDR3 is TGTGCCAGCAGTTTAGGGGGGATCAATCAGCCCCAGCATTTT.